These T cell receptor beta chains were read from a single sample in a study of T cells after yellow fever vaccination. TCRdb re-called the 5' RACE reads with MiXCR, one entry per CDR3 protein. Of 500,000 to 650,000 distinct CDR3 sequences listed, roughly 12% are singletons. This specimen consisted of PBMCs, obtained on the day of the yellow fever booster vaccination. These receptors were obtained from a man between 25 and 39 years old who received the YFV17D yellow fever vaccine. Both conserved end residues are part of each CDR3. The D gene is left open where the match is weak. Clone size is given for some rows only: seen once, a few or many times, or a class if the clone is expanded.

NA	TRBJ2-3	TRBV7-8	many	CASSLMVDTQYF	TGTGCCAGCAGCTTAATGGTCGATACGCAGTATTTT
NA	TRBJ2-5	TRBV21-1	few	CASSKVVRVVEETQYF	TGTGCCAGCAGCAAAGTGGTCAGGGTGGTCGAAGAGACCCAGTACTTC
TRBD2	TRBJ2-5	TRBV12-3/TRBV12-4	NA	CASRIAASGRAGAQYF	TGTGCCAGCAGAATCGCGGCTAGCGGGAGGGCCGGGGCCCAGTACTTC
TRBD1	TRBJ2-5	TRBV5-5	few	CASSLAIWGQIPPTQYF	TGTGCCAGCAGCTTGGCCATTTGGGGACAGATTCCTCCGACCCAGTACTTC
TRBD1	TRBJ2-7	TRBV27	many	CASSSRQGVEPYEQYF	TGTGCCAGCAGCAGCAGACAGGGGGTGGAACCATACGAGCAGTACTTC
NA	TRBJ2-3	TRBV7-6	few	CASSLAVSPTDTQYF	TGTGCCAGCAGCTTAGCGGTTAGCCCAACAGATACGCAGTATTTT
NA	TRBJ2-7	TRBV7-2	NA	CASSLGDYSYEQYF	TGTGCCAGCAGCTTAGGTGACTACTCCTACGAGCAGTACTTC
NA	TRBJ1-4	TRBV5-1	NA	CASSSEGIGEKLFF	TGCGCCAGCAGCTCTGAAGGGATAGGTGAAAAACTGTTTTTT
NA	TRBJ2-6	TRBV6-1	few	CASRDGDSGANVLTF	TGTGCCAGCAGAGACGGTGACTCTGGGGCCAACGTCCTGACTTTC
NA	TRBJ1-5	TRBV9	NA	CASSVYMGGPQHF	TGTGCCAGCAGCGTATATATGGGCGGGCCCCAGCATTTT
TRBD1	TRBJ1-2	TRBV20-1	few	CSARVQGGGYTF	TGCAGTGCTAGAGTACAGGGGGGTGGCTACACCTTC
NA	TRBJ1-5	TRBV29-1	few	CSVTFGGGFGQPQHF	TGCAGCGTTACATTCGGTGGGGGGTTCGGTCAGCCCCAGCATTTT
NA	TRBJ1-1	TRBV4-1	NA	CASSQEWRAEAFF	TGCGCCAGCAGCCAAGAATGGAGGGCTGAAGCTTTCTTT
NA	TRBJ2-7	TRBV11-2	NA	CASSPRRGVYEQYF	TGTGCCAGCAGCCCGCGTCGAGGGGTCTACGAGCAGTACTTC
NA	TRBJ2-5	TRBV12-3/TRBV12-4	NA	CASSFPRGYQETQYF	TGTGCCAGCAGTTTTCCGAGGGGATACCAAGAGACCCAGTACTTC
NA	TRBJ2-3	TRBV4-1	many	CASSQDPSTDTQYF	TGCGCCAGCAGCCAAGATCCCAGCACAGATACGCAGTATTTT
NA	TRBJ2-1	TRBV9	NA	CASSVSSAEQFF	TGTGCCAGCAGCGTATCGTCAGCGGAGCAGTTCTTC
NA	TRBJ1-2	TRBV3-1	few	CASSQVEGDGYTF	TGTGCCAGCAGCCAAGTGGAGGGGGACGGCTACACCTTC
NA	TRBJ2-1	TRBV27	few	CASSQFLMASMGNEQFF	TGTGCCAGCAGCCAATTTTTAATGGCTTCGATGGGTAATGAGCAGTTCTTC
NA	TRBJ2-1	TRBV20-1	NA	CSIDGGPYNEQFF	TGCAGCATAGACGGGGGTCCCTACAATGAGCAGTTCTTC
NA	TRBJ2-2	TRBV24-1	few	CATSVEGTAAGELFF	TGTGCCACCAGTGTCGAAGGGACGGCGGCCGGGGAGCTGTTTTTT